These T cell receptor beta chains were read from a single sample in a study of early T cells in non-severe SARS-CoV-2 infection. TCRdb re-called the 5' RACE reads with MiXCR, one entry per CDR3 protein. The table shows tens of thousands of distinct CDR3 sequences, with around 13% occurring only once. The sequenced material came from whole blood. The receptors shown here come from an adult who was a healthcare worker with PCR-confirmed SARS-CoV-2 infection or an uninfected control (not recorded which). Each CDR3 is given with its conserved first and last residue. The D gene is left open where the match is weak. Expanded clones are given a class, and other clones once, few, many or no size at all.

>NA|TRBV28|NA|TRBJ2-4
TGTGCCGGCGATCTCAAAAACATTCAGTACTTC
CAGDLKNIQYF
>TRBD1|TRBV7-2|many|TRBJ1-4
TGTGCCAGCAGCCCCCGACAGGGGGCGGATGAAAAACTGTTTTTT
CASSPRQGADEKLFF
>TRBD2|TRBV19|many|TRBJ2-1
TGTGCCAGTAGTATGCGACTAGCGGGAGTCAATGAGCAGTTCTTC
CASSMRLAGVNEQFF
>NA|TRBV4-1|NA|TRBJ1-5
TGCGCCAGCAGCCAACAATTGGATCAGCCCCAGCATTTT
CASSQQLDQPQHF
>NA|TRBV29-1|many|TRBJ1-2
TGCAGCGTTGAGGAAAGGGGCTACACCTTC
CSVEERGYTF
>NA|TRBV5-5|NA|TRBJ2-7
TGTGCCAGCAGCTTGGTGCCTTCCTACGAGCAGTACTTC
CASSLVPSYEQYF
>NA|TRBV24-1|few|TRBJ2-2
TGTGCCACCAGTGATTTTTACGGGGAGCTGTTTTTT
CATSDFYGELFF
>NA|TRBV18|many|TRBJ1-1
TGTGCCAGCTCACCAGTGGTTTCGGTCAGGGGATACACTGAAGCTTTCTTT
CASSPVVSVRGYTEAFF
>NA|TRBV5-6|many|TRBJ2-3
TGTGCCAGCAGCTGGGGGTATAAGGGCCGGGCGGCAGATACGCAGTATTTT
CASSWGYKGRAADTQYF
>NA|TRBV11-2|many|TRBJ2-3
TGTGCCAGCAGGCCCCTGCAACGAAGCACAGATACGCAGTATTTT
CASRPLQRSTDTQYF
>NA|TRBV9|few|TRBJ1-5
TGTGCCAGCAGCGTATCCGGGGATAATCAGCCCCAGCATTTT
CASSVSGDNQPQHF
>NA|TRBV29-1|many|TRBJ2-1
TGCAGCGTAAGCGGTCGAACCTACAATGAGCAGTTCTTC
CSVSGRTYNEQFF
>TRBD1|TRBV20-1|few|TRBJ2-5
TGCAGTGCTCCCAGACAGGGGACAGAGACCCAGTACTTC
CSAPRQGTETQYF
>NA|TRBV20-1|few|TRBJ1-1
TGCAGTGCTAGAGCCTGGACCACGAACACTGAAGCTTTCTTT
CSARAWTTNTEAFF
>NA|TRBV7-2|many|TRBJ2-5
TGTGCCAGCAGCTTAGTTACGGGGGGCGGGGAGACCCAGTACTTC
CASSLVTGGGETQYF
>TRBD1|TRBV6-5|many|TRBJ1-4
TGTGCCAGCAGTTGGAATTCAGGGGGAAGGAGTGAAAAACTGTTTTTT
CASSWNSGGRSEKLFF
>NA|TRBV7-2|many|TRBJ1-4
TGTGCCAGCAGCTTAGACTCCCCCGGGAATGAAAAACTGTTTTTT
CASSLDSPGNEKLFF
>NA|TRBV29-1|many|TRBJ1-5
TGCAGCGTTGAAGTAGGGGGCAATCAGCCCCAGCATTTT
CSVEVGGNQPQHF